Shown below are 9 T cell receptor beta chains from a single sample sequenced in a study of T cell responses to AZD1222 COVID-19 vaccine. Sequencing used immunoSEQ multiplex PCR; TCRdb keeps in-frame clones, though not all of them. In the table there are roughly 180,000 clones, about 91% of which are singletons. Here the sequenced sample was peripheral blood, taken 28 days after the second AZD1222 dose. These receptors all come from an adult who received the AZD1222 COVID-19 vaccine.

The CDR3 region is CASSSGGRTGEPQHF. DNA of the CDR3: TGTGCCAGCAGCTCGGGGGGCAGGACCGGGGAGCCCCAGCATTTT. V usage is TRBV7-8 and J usage is TRBJ1-5; D possibly corresponds to TRBD1 (6 bases). Trimming shortened V by 4 bases and J by 8 bases, and 18 bases separated the two germline ends. The CDR3 length is 15 residues. Germline CDR1 and CDR2: SGHVS and FQNEAQ.

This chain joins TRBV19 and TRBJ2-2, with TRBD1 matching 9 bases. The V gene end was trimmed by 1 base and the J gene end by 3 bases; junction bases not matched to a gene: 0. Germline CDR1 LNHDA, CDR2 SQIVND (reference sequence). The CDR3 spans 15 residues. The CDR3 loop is CASSIGTGDTGELFF. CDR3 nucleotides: TGTGCCAGTAGTATAGGGACAGGGGACACCGGGGAGCTGTTTTTT. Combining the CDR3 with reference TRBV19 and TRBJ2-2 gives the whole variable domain DGGITQSPKYLFRKEGQNVTLSCEQNLNHDAMYWYRQDPGQGLRLIYYSQIVNDFQKGDIAEGYSVSREKKESFPLTVTSAQKNPTAFYLCASSIGTGDTGELFFGEGSRLTVL.

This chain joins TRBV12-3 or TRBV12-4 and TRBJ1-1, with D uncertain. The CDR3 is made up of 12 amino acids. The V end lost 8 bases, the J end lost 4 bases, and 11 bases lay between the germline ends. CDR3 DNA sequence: TGTGCCAGCGAAAGAGCCCTCACTGAAGCTTTCTTT. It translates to CASERALTEAFF.

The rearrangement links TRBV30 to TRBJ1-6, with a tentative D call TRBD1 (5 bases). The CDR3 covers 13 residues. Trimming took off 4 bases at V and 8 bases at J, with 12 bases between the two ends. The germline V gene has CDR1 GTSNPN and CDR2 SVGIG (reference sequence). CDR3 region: CAWTGTADSPLHF. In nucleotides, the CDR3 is TGTGCCTGGACCGGGACGGCTGATTCACCCCTCCACTTT. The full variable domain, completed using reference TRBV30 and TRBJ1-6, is SQTIHQWPATLVQPVGSPLSLECTVEGTSNPNLYWYRQAAGRGLQLLFYSVGIGQISSEVPQNLSASRPQDRQFILSSKKLLLSDSGFYLCAWTGTADSPLHFGNGTRLTVT.

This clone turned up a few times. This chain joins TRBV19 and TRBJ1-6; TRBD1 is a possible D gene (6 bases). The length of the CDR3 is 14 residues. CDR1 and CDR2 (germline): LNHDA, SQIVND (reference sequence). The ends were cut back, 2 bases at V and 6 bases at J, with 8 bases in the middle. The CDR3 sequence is CASSIRTANSPLHF. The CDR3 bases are TGTGCCAGTAGTATAAGGACAGCTAATTCACCCCTCCACTTT.

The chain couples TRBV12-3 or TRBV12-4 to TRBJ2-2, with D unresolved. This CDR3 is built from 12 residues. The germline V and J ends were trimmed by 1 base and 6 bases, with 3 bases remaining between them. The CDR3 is CASSLVAGELFF. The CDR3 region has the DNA TGTGCCAGCAGTTTAGTGGCCGGGGAGCTGTTTTTT.

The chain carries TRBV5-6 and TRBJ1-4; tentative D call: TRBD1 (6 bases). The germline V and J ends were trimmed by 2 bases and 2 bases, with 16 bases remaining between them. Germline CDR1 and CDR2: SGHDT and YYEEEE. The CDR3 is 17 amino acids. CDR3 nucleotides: TGTGCCAGCAGCTTAAACCGGCAGGGGCCTACTAATGAAAAACTGTTTTTT. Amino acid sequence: CASSLNRQGPTNEKLFF.

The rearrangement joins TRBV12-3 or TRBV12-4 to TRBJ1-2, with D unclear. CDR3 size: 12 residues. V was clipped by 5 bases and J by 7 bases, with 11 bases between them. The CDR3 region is CASSPGPRGYTF. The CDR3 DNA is TGTGCCAGCAGTCCAGGCCCACGTGGCTACACCTTC.

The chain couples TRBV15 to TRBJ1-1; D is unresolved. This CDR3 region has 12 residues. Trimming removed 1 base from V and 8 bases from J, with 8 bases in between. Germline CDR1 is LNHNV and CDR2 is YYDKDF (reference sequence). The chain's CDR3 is CATSRVRAEAFF. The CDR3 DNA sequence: TGTGCCACCAGCAGAGTTCGGGCGGAAGCTTTCTTT.